One sample yielded the 11 T cell receptor beta chains listed below, sequenced in a study of T cell responses to AZD1222 COVID-19 vaccine. The repertoire was sequenced with immunoSEQ multiplex PCR; TCRdb's copy has only in-frame clones and lacks some. The data contain 70,000 to 90,000 clones, roughly nine tenths of them singletons. This sample comprised peripheral blood, obtained on day 0 of AZD1222 vaccination. The receptor set was obtained from an adult in good health.

Remarks on this clone: One junction end does not reproduce the germline sequence, and a read error may be involved. The V call is TRBV7-2, the J call TRBJ1-2, with D possibly matching TRBD1 (6 bases). CDR3 length: 12 residues. Germline V gene sequence: CDR1 SGHTA, CDR2 FQGNSA. The CDR3 sequence is CASSFSQGKTSF. The DNA for the CDR3 is TGTGCCAGCAGCTTTTCACAGGGAAAAACCTCCTTT.

This clone was seen only a few times. This sequence joins TRBV7-9 and TRBJ1-1; D may be TRBD1 (6 bases). V lost 5 bases to trimming and J lost 3 bases, with 19 bases between them. The V gene's germline CDR1 is SEHNR and CDR2 FQNEAQ (reference sequence). CDR3 length: 16 residues. CDR3 nucleotides: TGTGCCAGCAGCCCAACGGGGGGGCGTGCGTACACTGAAGCTTTCTTT. Translated: CASSPTGGRAYTEAFF.

This chain connects TRBV5-1 to TRBJ2-1, with TRBD1 identical over 7 bases. The CDR3 spans 15 residues. V shed 5 bases and J 2 bases; nucleotides not matched to a gene: 7. Germline V lookup: CDR1 SGHRS, CDR2 YFSETQ. The CDR3 loop is CASRLGQRAYNEQFF. Written as DNA, the CDR3 is TGCGCCAGCAGACTGGGACAGAGAGCCTACAATGAGCAGTTCTTC.

V gene TRBV19 combines with J gene TRBJ2-1; no definite D call. Trimming took 7 bases from V and 0 from J, leaving 10 bases between them. This CDR3 comprises 14 residues. Germline V gene data show CDR1 as LNHDA and CDR2 as SQIVND (reference sequence). The CDR3 loop reads CASMITSSYNEQFF. The CDR3 DNA reads TGTGCCAGTATGATCACGAGCTCCTACAATGAGCAGTTCTTC.

This rearrangement joins TRBV11-2 to TRBJ1-6; D uncertain. CDR1 and CDR2 from the germline V gene are SGHAT and FQNNGV. The CDR3 extends over 11 amino acids. V was trimmed by 4 bases and J by 7 bases, leaving 2 bases between them. The CDR3 coding sequence is TGTGCCAGCAGCTCAAATTCACCCCTCCACTTT. Protein sequence: CASSSNSPLHF.

This sequence joins TRBV7-2 and TRBJ2-7, with D uncertain. Germline-derived CDR1 and CDR2 are SGHTA and FQGNSA. The CDR3 is 14 residues long. The V gene lost 6 bases and the J gene lost 0 bases, with 12 bases spanning the gap. The chain's CDR3 is CASSRAGASYEQYF. CDR3 DNA: TGTGCCAGCAGTCGGGCAGGCGCCTCCTACGAGCAGTACTTC.

The gene calls are TRBV7-2 and TRBJ2-1; 8 bases align to TRBD2. The J segment lost 4 bases and the V segment lost 0 bases, leaving 2 bases of the junction unmatched. This CDR3 is 15 amino acids long. Germline lookup yields CDR1 SGHTA and CDR2 FQGNSA. The CDR3 spells CASSLAGGEYNEQFF. Here the CDR3 DNA reads TGTGCCAGCAGCTTAGCCGGGGGGGAATACAATGAGCAGTTCTTC.

This clone was observed once. The chain combines TRBV3-1 (or the pseudogene TRBV3-2) with TRBJ2-4; 12 bases map to TRBD1. The V segment lost 3 bases and the J segment 0 bases; nucleotides outside the gene matches: 9. This CDR3 comprises 19 residues. The germline V gene encodes CDR1 LGHDT and CDR2 YNNKEL (reference sequence). The CDR3 DNA follows: TGTGCCAGCAGCCAGGGACAGGGGGCGGTGGAGGTAGCCAAAAACATTCAGTACTTC. It yields the protein CASSQGQGAVEVAKNIQYF.

The chain recombines TRBV5-8 with TRBJ2-2; TRBD1 might be the D (5 bases). The CDR3 has 16 residues. V was pared by 3 bases and J by 4 bases, with 16 bases between. CDR1 is SGHTS and CDR2 is YDEGEE in the germline V gene. This CDR3 is CASSSKMAGFTGELFF. As DNA, the CDR3 is TGTGCCAGCAGCTCAAAAATGGCAGGGTTCACCGGGGAGCTGTTTTTT.

The V and J genes are TRBV11-3 and TRBJ2-1; D is tentatively TRBD1 or TRBD2 (6 bases each). Trimming cost V 0 bases and J 7 bases, with 16 bases left between them. Germline V gives CDR1 SGHNT, CDR2 YENEEA. The CDR3 sequence is 16 residues long. CDR3 coding DNA: TGTGCCAGCAGCTTAGAGGGCCGGGGGCTAAGAAATGAGCAGTTCTTC. Translating gives CASSLEGRGLRNEQFF.

The chain combines TRBV7-9 with TRBJ1-6; D is unresolved. This CDR3 has 13 residues. Trimming shortened V by 4 bases and J by 13 bases, and 14 bases separated the two germline ends. Germline CDR1 reads SEHNR; CDR2 reads FQNEAQ (reference sequence). The CDR3 loop reads CASSSRQTEPLHF. CDR3 bases: TGTGCCAGCAGCTCCCGGCAAACGGAGCCCCTCCACTTT. Combining the CDR3 with reference TRBV7-9 and TRBJ1-6 gives the whole variable domain DTGVSQNPRHKITKRGQNVTFRCDPISEHNRLYWYRQTLGQGPEFLTYFQNEAQLEKSRLLSDRFSAERPKGSFSTLEIQRTEQGDSAMYLCASSSRQTEPLHFGNGTRLTVT.